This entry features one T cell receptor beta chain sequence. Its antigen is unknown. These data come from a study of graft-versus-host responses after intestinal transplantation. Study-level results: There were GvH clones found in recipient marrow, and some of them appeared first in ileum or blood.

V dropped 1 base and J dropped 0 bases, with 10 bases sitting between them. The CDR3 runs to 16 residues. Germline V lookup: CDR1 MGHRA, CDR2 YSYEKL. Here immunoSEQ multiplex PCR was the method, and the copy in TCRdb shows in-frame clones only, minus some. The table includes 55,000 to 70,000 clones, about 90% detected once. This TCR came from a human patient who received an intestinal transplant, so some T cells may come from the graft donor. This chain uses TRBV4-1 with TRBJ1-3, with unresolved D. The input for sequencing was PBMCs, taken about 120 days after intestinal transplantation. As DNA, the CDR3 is TGCGCCAGCAGCCAAGCTCGGCTGACCTCTGGAAACACCATATATTTT. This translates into CASSQARLTSGNTIYF.